Each of the 29 T cell receptor beta chains below was sequenced from the same sample in a study of blood T cell repertoires in COVID-19. Data came from immunoSEQ multiplex PCR; TCRdb stores just in-frame clones and leaves some out. The table has around 40,000 clones, more than 65% seen once; the top ten hold roughly 21%. Sequences were obtained from peripheral blood. The receptor set was obtained from a man between 65 and 80 years old with acute or convalescent COVID-19.

This clone was observed a handful of times. The DNA of the CDR3 is TGTGCCAGCAGTTTATACAGGGTCCCCACCGGGGAGCTGTTTTTT. As protein: CASSLYRVPTGELFF. The chain links TRBV28 to TRBJ2-2, with a possible D match to TRBD1 (6 bases). Between the trimmed V and J ends, which lost 1 base and 4 bases, there was a span of 10 bases. Germline values: CDR1 MDHEN, CDR2 SYDVKM. The CDR3 spans 15 residues.

The genes are TRBV2 and TRBJ2-5; 8 nucleotides align to TRBD1. V lost 11 bases and J lost 2; bases outside the gene matches: 4. Germline V CDR1 and CDR2: SNHLY, FYNNEI. The CDR3 sequence is 12 residues long. CDR3 in amino acids: CAPRGPQETQYF. The CDR3 DNA reads TGTGCCCCCAGGGGGCCACAAGAGACCCAGTACTTC.

The chain links TRBV7-2 to TRBJ1-6, with 11 bases fitting TRBD1. The CDR3 contains 15 residues. With 4 bases clipped from V and 7 bases from J, the junction kept 3 bases outside the gene matches. The germline V gene has CDR1 SGHTA and CDR2 FQGNSA. The CDR3 region has the DNA TGTGCCAGCAGCTCCGGGACAGGGGGAAATTCACCCCTCCACTTT. It yields the protein CASSSGTGGNSPLHF. Full variable domain (missing parts from reference TRBV7-2 and TRBJ1-6): GAGVSQSPSNKVTEKGKDVELRCDPISGHTALYWYRQSLGQGLEFLIYFQGNSAPDKSGLPSDRFSAERTGGSVSTLTIQRTQQEDSAVYLCASSSGTGGNSPLHFGNGTRLTVT.

This clone was found many times. The chain carries TRBV5-1 and TRBJ2-1; 8 nucleotides align to TRBD2. Trimming removed 4 bases from V and 6 bases from J; junction bases left unmatched: 9. There are 15 residues in the CDR3. Germline V lookup: CDR1 SGHRS, CDR2 YFSETQ. The CDR3: CASSPPRSGVNEQFF. In DNA, the CDR3 is TGCGCCAGCAGCCCGCCACGTAGCGGGGTCAATGAGCAGTTCTTC.

The CDR3 sequence: CASSPPGQVVGHYGYTF. CDR3 nucleotide sequence: TGTGCCAGCTCACCACCGGGACAGGTCGTCGGTCACTATGGCTACACCTTC. The chain links TRBV18 to TRBJ1-2; 8 positions match TRBD1. The V segment lost 0 bases and the J segment 3 bases; nucleotides outside the gene matches: 9. The CDR3 loop spans 17 amino acids. Germline assignment: CDR1 KGHSH and CDR2 LQKENI. Full variable domain (rest looked up from reference TRBV18 and TRBJ1-2): NAGVMQNPRHLVRRRGQEARLRCSPMKGHSHVYWYRQLPEEGLKFMVYLQKENIIDESGMPKERFSAEFPKEGPSILRIQQVVRGDSAAYFCASSPPGQVVGHYGYTFGSGTRLTVV.

The gene calls are TRBV27 and TRBJ2-3; D is possibly TRBD1 (5 bases). V was trimmed by 4 bases and J by 4 bases, leaving 9 bases between them. Per the germline V gene, CDR1 is MNHEY and CDR2 is SMNVEV (reference sequence). CDR3 length: 13 residues. CDR3 sequence (DNA): TGTGCCAGCAGTTCCCAAGGGGCAGATACGCAGTATTTT. It specifies CASSSQGADTQYF.

The CDR3 nucleotides read TGCGCCAGCAGCCAGGGGACAGGGGCTTCCTACGAGCAGTACTTC. It specifies CASSQGTGASYEQYF. The chain uses TRBV4-1 and TRBJ2-7; 10 nucleotides align to TRBD1. This CDR3 has 15 residues. V was pared by 3 bases and J by 1 base, with 3 bases of the junction left unmatched. CDR1 and CDR2 (germline): MGHRA, YSYEKL.

This rearrangement joins TRBV3-1 (or the pseudogene TRBV3-2) to TRBJ1-2; D is ambiguous. Germline CDR1 is LGHDT and CDR2 is YNNKEL (reference sequence). The CDR3 consists of 14 residues. The V gene lost 4 bases and the J gene lost 8 bases, with 17 bases spanning the gap. The CDR3 loop reads CASSPGESPSGYTF. DNA of the CDR3: TGTGCCAGCAGCCCAGGTGAGTCCCCAAGCGGCTACACCTTC.

V is TRBV11-2 and J is TRBJ1-2; D gene ambiguous. V lost 2 bases, J lost 1 base, and 8 bases lay in between. Germline values: CDR1 SGHAT, CDR2 FQNNGV. The CDR3 totals 14 residues. The CDR3 region has the DNA TGTGCCAGCAGCTTAATCCCGGGTAACTATGGCTACACCTTC. Translating it yields CASSLIPGNYGYTF.

The chain couples TRBV19 to TRBJ2-5; 9 bases align to TRBD1. V lost 9 bases, J lost 4 bases, and 9 bases stayed unmatched. This CDR3 is 14 amino acids long. Per germline, CDR1 LNHDA and CDR2 SQIVND (reference sequence). The CDR3 protein is CASDRTGVGETQYF. CDR3 nucleotides: TGTGCCAGCGACAGGACAGGGGTGGGAGAGACCCAGTACTTC.

V gene TRBV18 combines with J gene TRBJ2-5; TRBD2 matches at 10 bases. The CDR3 covers 14 residues. Germline V gene sequence: CDR1 KGHSH, CDR2 LQKENI. J gave up 5 bases and V 5 bases, and 5 bases lay outside the gene matches. The DNA for the CDR3 is TGTGCCAGCTCATCTCTAGCGGGAGTTGAGACCCAGTACTTC. Translation gives CASSSLAGVETQYF.

This sequence joins TRBV5-1 and TRBJ2-1; TRBD2 matches 9 bases. The CDR3 length is 16 residues. Germline CDR1 reads SGHRS; CDR2 reads YFSETQ. The V gene end was trimmed by 1 base and the J gene end by 0 bases; junction bases not matched to a gene: 2. The DNA of the CDR3 is TGCGCCAGCAGCTTGAGCGGGGGGAGCTCCTACAATGAGCAGTTCTTC. As protein: CASSLSGGSSYNEQFF.

The V and J genes are TRBV19 and TRBJ1-1; D not resolved. The CDR3 runs 15 residues. The germline CDR1 and CDR2 sequences are LNHDA and SQIVND (reference sequence). V lost 3 bases and J 2 bases, leaving 13 bases between the germline ends. This chain's CDR3 is CASSIAGIGNTEAFF. In DNA, the CDR3 is TGTGCCAGTAGTATCGCGGGGATTGGAAACACTGAAGCTTTCTTT.

J is TRBJ1-1 and V is TRBV27; D not resolved. Germline CDR1 reads MNHEY; CDR2 reads SMNVEV (reference sequence). Trimming shortened V by 7 bases and J by 3 bases, and 12 bases separated the two germline ends. This CDR3 comprises 13 residues. CDR3 in amino acids: CASTPIPDTEAFF. As DNA, the CDR3 is TGTGCCAGCACCCCAATCCCAGACACTGAAGCTTTCTTT.

In its sample, this clone was seen once. The V and J genes are TRBV6-6 and TRBJ2-7, with TRBD2 identical over 9 bases. V shed 8 bases, J shed 0 bases, and the junction held 8 bases outside the gene matches. CDR3 length equals 15 residues. The germline gives CDR1 MNHNY, CDR2 SVGAGI (reference sequence). The CDR3 nucleotides read TGTGCCAGCCATCCGAGGACTAGCGTCTCCTACGAGCAGTACTTC. Protein sequence: CASHPRTSVSYEQYF.

The rearrangement uses TRBV6-6 and TRBJ1-2; 7 bases fit TRBD1. Trimming removed 7 bases from V and 5 bases from J; junction bases left unmatched: 7. Germline loops: CDR1 MNHNY, CDR2 SVGAGI (reference sequence). This CDR3 is 13 amino acids long. Here the CDR3 DNA reads TGTGCCAGCACACCAGAGGGGGCGTATGGCTACACCTTC. Protein product: CASTPEGAYGYTF.

The genes are TRBV7-2 and TRBJ1-1; 7 bases map to TRBD1. Germline V gives CDR1 SGHTA, CDR2 FQGNSA. CDR3 size: 13 residues. The J segment lost 4 bases and the V segment lost 3 bases, leaving 2 bases of the junction unmatched. The CDR3 DNA reads TGTGCCAGCAGCTTTGACAGGGCCACTGAAGCTTTCTTT. Its protein is CASSFDRATEAFF.

V and J are TRBV15 and TRBJ1-2, with 7 bases lining up with TRBD1. Per germline, CDR1 LNHNV and CDR2 YYDKDF (reference sequence). The V and J ends lost 1 base and 6 bases, in that order; junction bases with no gene match: 5. The CDR3 contains 14 residues. The CDR3 nucleotides read TGTGCCACCAGCAGAGGACAGGGAAAGGATGGCTACACCTTC. Amino acids: CATSRGQGKDGYTF. Full variable domain (outside the CDR3, taken from reference TRBV15 and TRBJ1-2): DAMVIQNPRYQVTQFGKPVTLSCSQTLNHNVMYWYQQKSSQAPKLLFHYYDKDFNNEADTPDNFQSRRPNTSFCFLDIRSPGLGDTAMYLCATSRGQGKDGYTFGSGTRLTVV.

This rearrangement joins TRBV19 to TRBJ1-2, with 7 bases matching TRBD1. Germline lookup yields CDR1 LNHDA and CDR2 SQIVND (reference sequence). CDR3 length: 14 amino acids. Trimming removed 4 bases from V and 7 bases from J; junction bases left unmatched: 9. The chain's CDR3 is CASSTPGQVPGYTF. The CDR3 bases are TGTGCCAGTAGTACCCCTGGACAGGTTCCTGGCTACACCTTC.

This clone was seen a few times. The CDR3 nucleotides are TGTGCTAGTGGTTTGCTAGATGGGACTGAAGCTTTCTTT. Amino acid sequence: CASGLLDGTEAFF. The chain combines TRBV12-5 with TRBJ1-1; D not certain. V was pared by 2 bases and J by 5 bases, with 9 bases between. CDR1 and CDR2 (germline): LGHNT, FRNRAP. The CDR3 is made up of 13 amino acids. The whole variable domain, filled in from reference TRBV12-5 and TRBJ1-1, reads DARVTQTPRHKVTEMGQEVTMRCQPILGHNTVFWYRQTMMQGLELLAYFRNRAPLDDSGMPKDRFSAEMPDATLATLKIQPSEPRDSAVYFCASGLLDGTEAFFGQGTRLTVV.

V and J are TRBV7-9 and TRBJ1-1, with D possibly being TRBD1 (5 bases). CDR3 length equals 15 residues. Germline V gives CDR1 SEHNR, CDR2 FQNEAQ (reference sequence). V was clipped by 8 bases and J by 1 base, with 17 bases between them. The CDR3 DNA reads TGTGCCAGCTCTCCGCGGGGGGAATGGAACACTGAAGCTTTCTTT. Its protein is CASSPRGEWNTEAFF.

This sequence joins TRBV6-5 and TRBJ1-4; perhaps TRBD1 as D (5 bases). The germline V gene has CDR1 MNHEY and CDR2 SVGAGI. The V end was cut by 2 bases, the J end by 7 bases, with 11 bases between. The CDR3 spans 14 residues. The CDR3 loop is CASSYQGGSEKLFF. CDR3 nucleotide sequence: TGTGCCAGCAGTTACCAGGGAGGTAGTGAAAAACTGTTTTTT.

The chain is built from TRBV10-2 and TRBJ2-1; possible D gene TRBD1, 6 bases. The CDR3 runs 14 residues. Germline V gene data show CDR1 as WSHSY and CDR2 as SAAADI. V was clipped by 9 bases and J by 3 bases, with 15 bases between them. Here the CDR3 DNA reads TGCGCCAGTAAACGGGACATCGGCTACAATGAGCAGTTCTTC. The encoded protein is CASKRDIGYNEQFF.

This CDR3 is CASIMDRPSGNTIYF. For the CDR3, the DNA is TGTGCCAGCATAATGGACAGACCCTCTGGAAACACCATATATTTT. The V and J genes are TRBV19 and TRBJ1-3; TRBD1 might be the D (6 bases). Germline assignment: CDR1 LNHDA and CDR2 SQIVND (reference sequence). The V end was cut by 9 bases, the J end by 0 bases, with 15 bases between. The CDR3 totals 15 residues.

There are a few counts of this clone. This rearrangement joins TRBV2 to TRBJ1-1, with TRBD1 identical over 7 bases. This CDR3 comprises 14 residues. V dropped 3 bases and J dropped 1; count of bases not matched to a gene: 2. From germline, CDR1 is SNHLY and CDR2 FYNNEI. CDR3: CASSEGQTNTEAFF. The CDR3 bases are TGTGCCAGCAGTGAGGGACAGACGAACACTGAAGCTTTCTTT.

The rearrangement uses TRBV7-8 and TRBJ1-2, with D hard to call. The CDR3 has 14 residues. Germline V gives CDR1 SGHVS, CDR2 FQNEAQ. Trimming cost V 1 base and J 1 base, with 7 bases left between them. The CDR3 DNA reads TGTGCCAGCAGCTTAGTACAGAGTAACTATGGCTACACCTTC. Its protein is CASSLVQSNYGYTF. Based on the CDR3 plus reference TRBV7-8 and TRBJ1-2, the full variable domain is GAGVSQSPRYKVAKRGQDVALRCDPISGHVSLFWYQQALGQGPEFLTYFQNEAQLDKSGLPSDRFFAERPEGSVSTLKIQRTQQEDSAVYLCASSLVQSNYGYTFGSGTRLTVV.

The rearrangement joins TRBV7-9 to TRBJ1-1; TRBD1 is a possible D gene (5 bases). V was pared by 0 bases and J by 5 bases, with 7 bases between. The CDR3 covers 13 residues. CDR1 SEHNR and CDR2 FQNEAQ come from the germline V gene (reference sequence). The DNA of the CDR3 is TGTGCCAGCAGCTTAGCAGGGGTAACTGAAGCTTTCTTT. Translating gives CASSLAGVTEAFF.

V usage is TRBV9 and J usage is TRBJ2-3; maybe TRBD2 (6 bases). Germline V gene data show CDR1 as SGDLS and CDR2 as YYNGEE. V lost 3 bases and J lost 10, with 18 bases in between. The CDR3 spans 14 residues. As DNA, the CDR3 is TGTGCCAGCAGCGCACCGGGACTGGGGGGATCGCAGTATTTT. It encodes CASSAPGLGGSQYF.

The V gene is TRBV27, the J gene TRBJ2-5; 9 positions agree with TRBD2. V shed 6 bases, J shed 5 bases, and the junction held 7 bases outside the gene matches. CDR1 and CDR2 from the germline V gene are MNHEY and SMNVEV (reference sequence). The CDR3 contains 14 residues. The CDR3 reads CASRGGRAGETQYF. CDR3 DNA: TGTGCCAGCAGAGGCGGGAGGGCCGGGGAGACCCAGTACTTC.